These 21 T cell receptor beta chains came from one sample sequenced in a study of blood T cell repertoires in COVID-19. Using immunoSEQ multiplex PCR, the repertoire was profiled, and TCRdb retains in-frame clones only, with some absent. The sample lists 200,000 or so clones; less than 90% were seen once. Sequencing was done on a sample of peripheral blood. Receptors originate from a woman between 40 and 55 years old with acute or convalescent COVID-19.

The chain recombines TRBV5-4 with TRBJ2-1; 9 nucleotides line up with TRBD2. V was clipped by 4 bases and J by 0 bases; unmatched bases: 2. CDR3 length equals 15 residues. Germline CDR1 reads SGHNT; CDR2 reads YYREEE (reference sequence). CDR3 bases: TGTGCCAGCAGCGGGACTAGCAGCTCCTACAATGAGCAGTTCTTC. Its translation is CASSGTSSSYNEQFF.

A few counts support this clone. The chain uses TRBV2 and TRBJ1-2, with TRBD1 matching over 9 bases. Germline CDR1 SNHLY, CDR2 FYNNEI. J lost 6 bases, V lost 1 base, and 9 bases had no gene match. CDR3 length: 16 amino acids. The CDR3 DNA is TGTGCCAGCAGTGAAGTTAGGGACAGGGCCGCTAATGGCTACACCTTC. This translates into CASSEVRDRAANGYTF. Supplemented by reference TRBV2 and TRBJ1-2, the full variable domain reads EPEVTQTPSHQVTQMGQEVILRCVPISNHLYFYWYRQILGQKVEFLVSFYNNEISEKSEIFDDQFSVERPDGSNFTLKIRSTKLEDSAMYFCASSEVRDRAANGYTFGSGTRLTVV.

CDR3 coding DNA: TGTGCCAGCACCCTGGGACAGGGGGATCAGCCCCAGCATTTT. Encoded protein: CASTLGQGDQPQHF. V usage is TRBV2 and J usage is TRBJ1-5; 11 nucleotides agree with TRBD1. J gave up 5 bases and V 7 bases, and 4 bases lay outside the gene matches. The CDR3 spans 14 residues. Germline CDR1 reads SNHLY; CDR2 reads FYNNEI.

This rearrangement joins TRBV3-1 (or the pseudogene TRBV3-2) to TRBJ1-4; D is undetermined. V was pared by 4 bases and J by 7 bases, with 16 bases between. The CDR3 is 15 amino acids. Germline CDR1 LGHDT, CDR2 YNNKEL (reference sequence). The CDR3 DNA reads as TGTGCCAGCAGCCCGACGGCCTCCCAGGTTGAAAAACTGTTTTTT. This sequence encodes CASSPTASQVEKLFF.

V and J are TRBV7-8 and TRBJ1-3; the D is unclear. There are 16 residues in the CDR3. The germline CDR1 and CDR2 sequences are SGHVS and FQNEAQ. V was trimmed by 5 bases and J by 0 bases, leaving 14 bases between them. The CDR3 bases are TGTGCCAGCAGCCCCCCCCCATGGAGCTCTGGAAACACCATATATTTT. This codes for CASSPPPWSSGNTIYF.

The chain employs TRBV6-5 and TRBJ2-7, with D perhaps matching TRBD1 (6 bases). Germline CDR1 is MNHEY and CDR2 is SVGAGI. The CDR3 is made up of 11 amino acids. Trimming took off 6 bases at V and 7 bases at J, with 10 bases between the two ends. As DNA, the CDR3 is TGTGCCAGCAGAGGGGGTGGGGAGCAGTACTTC. Protein sequence: CASRGGGEQYF.

The J gene is TRBJ1-5, the V gene TRBV4-1; maybe TRBD1 (5 bases). This CDR3 spans 13 amino acids. Germline V CDR1 and CDR2: MGHRA, YSYEKL. The ends were cut back, 5 bases at V and 3 bases at J, with 8 bases in the middle. DNA of the CDR3: TGCGCCAGCAGCGCAGGGCACAATCAGCCCCAGCATTTT. Encoded protein: CASSAGHNQPQHF.

The rearrangement links TRBV5-1 to TRBJ1-4; 8 bases align to TRBD1. With 4 bases clipped from V and 2 bases from J, the junction kept 7 bases outside the gene matches. The CDR3 has 16 residues. Germline V gene sequence: CDR1 SGHRS, CDR2 YFSETQ. The CDR3 is CASSPGQVGTNEKLFF. For the CDR3, the DNA is TGCGCCAGCAGCCCGGGACAGGTGGGGACTAATGAAAAACTGTTTTTT.

The genes are TRBV28 and TRBJ1-1; no clear D gene. The V gene's germline CDR1 is MDHEN and CDR2 SYDVKM. The CDR3 sequence is 13 residues long. The ends were cut back, 7 bases at V and 4 bases at J, with 13 bases in the middle. The DNA for the CDR3 is TGTGCCAGCACTGACACGGGAGGCACTGAAGCTTTCTTT. It encodes CASTDTGGTEAFF.

J is TRBJ1-6 and V is TRBV24-1; perhaps TRBD1 as D (5 bases). CDR1 and CDR2 from the germline V gene are KGHDR and SFDVKD. The CDR3 totals 13 residues. V was trimmed by 6 bases and J by 10 bases, leaving 12 bases between them. CDR3 sequence: CATSLTAPSPLHF. Here the CDR3 DNA reads TGTGCCACCAGTTTGACAGCGCCCTCACCCCTCCACTTT.

In this sample, this clone turned up once. V gene TRBV5-1 combines with J gene TRBJ1-4; D is possibly TRBD1 (6 bases). This CDR3 is built from 16 residues. Germline assignment: CDR1 SGHRS and CDR2 YFSETQ. Trimming left V 4 bases short and J 2 bases short, with 15 bases between. The CDR3 spells CASSPQQGSTNEKLFF. The CDR3 DNA reads as TGCGCCAGCAGCCCTCAGCAGGGGTCCACTAATGAAAAACTGTTTTTT.

The rearrangement links TRBV11-1 to TRBJ1-1; 7 bases fit TRBD1. Trimming took 4 bases from V and 2 from J; bases not matched to a gene: 10. This CDR3 is built from 16 residues. Germline CDR1 SGHAT, CDR2 FQDESV (reference sequence). The chain's CDR3 is CASSSTWTGSNTEAFF. CDR3 DNA: TGTGCCAGCAGCTCAACATGGACAGGTTCAAACACTGAAGCTTTCTTT.

The chain couples TRBV29-1 to TRBJ2-7; 8 positions match TRBD2. This CDR3 comprises 12 residues. The ends lost 7 bases at V and 3 bases at J; junction bases unmatched: 5. Germline V lookup: CDR1 SQVTM, CDR2 ANQGSEA. CDR3 DNA sequence: TGCAGCGCGGGAGGGGAAGGCTACGAGCAGTACTTC. Translation: CSAGGEGYEQYF.

The table lists this clone with a few counts. The chain couples TRBV6-5 to TRBJ1-3; no firm D call. Trimming pared 5 bases from V and 7 bases from J, leaving 12 bases between. Germline CDR1 reads MNHEY; CDR2 reads SVGAGI. The CDR3 loop spans 13 amino acids. CDR3 coding DNA: TGTGCCAGCAGTATGACCCTAGGCAACACCATATATTTT. Its translation is CASSMTLGNTIYF.

The gene calls are TRBV5-6 and TRBJ1-1; 9 bases map to TRBD1. The CDR3 spans 15 residues. Losses at the gene ends were 4 bases for V and 6 bases for J; bases not matched to a gene: 10. The germline V gene has CDR1 SGHDT and CDR2 YYEEEE. CDR3 sequence: CASSRLRDREPEAFF. The CDR3 DNA reads TGTGCCAGCAGCCGTTTGAGGGACAGGGAGCCTGAAGCTTTCTTT. Full variable domain (rest looked up from reference TRBV5-6 and TRBJ1-1): DAGVTQSPTHLIKTRGQQVTLRCSPKSGHDTVSWYQQALGQGPQFIFQYYEEEERQRGNFPDRFSGHQFPNYSSELNVNALLLGDSALYLCASSRLRDREPEAFFGQGTRLTVV.

A word on this clone: The junction departs from germline at one end; a sequencing error may be responsible. The chain couples TRBV28 to TRBJ2-4, with D possibly TRBD2 on 6 matching bases. This CDR3 has 11 residues. Germline-derived CDR1 and CDR2 are MDHEN and SYDVKM. CDR3 sequence (DNA): TGTGCCAGCAGTCCCCCTGGGAGGATGCACTTC. It codes for CASSPPGRMHF. The entire variable domain, with the rest obtained from reference TRBV28 and TRBJ2-4, is as follows: DVKVTQSSRYLVKRTGEKVFLECVQDMDHENMFWYRQDPGLGLRLIYFSYDVKMKEKGDIPEGYSVSREKKERFSLILESASTNQTSMYLCASSPPGRMHFGAGTRLSVL.

In its sample, this clone was seen a few times. The V gene is TRBV7-3, the J gene TRBJ1-2; TRBD1 agrees at 10 bases. The trim removed 5 bases at V and 7 bases at J, leaving 16 bases unmatched. The CDR3 is 17 residues long. Germline V gives CDR1 SGHTA, CDR2 FQGTGA. The CDR3 region is CASSPTGGDPPGIGYTF. CDR3 in DNA: TGTGCCAGCAGCCCGACAGGGGGCGATCCGCCGGGGATTGGCTACACCTTC.

This clone occurred a few times. The chain employs TRBV3-1 (or the pseudogene TRBV3-2) and TRBJ1-6; D call uncertain. V lost 1 base, J lost 14 bases, and 9 bases lay in between. The germline V gene has CDR1 LGHDT and CDR2 YNNKEL (reference sequence). CDR3 length equals 12 residues. The CDR3 DNA is TGTGCCAGCAGCCAAGTTCAGACATCCCTCCACTTT. Residues: CASSQVQTSLHF.

The chain employs TRBV3-1 (or the pseudogene TRBV3-2) and TRBJ1-6, with D unresolved. Germline lookup yields CDR1 LGHDT and CDR2 YNNKEL (reference sequence). This CDR3 comprises 15 residues. V was trimmed by 0 bases and J by 8 bases, leaving 11 bases between them. CDR3 residues: CASSQDDGRDSPLHF. The CDR3 nucleotides are TGTGCCAGCAGCCAAGATGATGGGCGGGATTCACCCCTCCACTTT.

J is TRBJ2-3 and V is TRBV4-1; TRBD2 might be the D (5 bases). This CDR3 comprises 15 residues. V shed 3 bases and J shed 3 bases, with 13 bases lying between them. Germline loops: CDR1 MGHRA, CDR2 YSYEKL. The CDR3 nucleotides read TGCGCCAGCAGCCAGCCTCCCGAGCGGACAGATACGCAGTATTTT. Translation gives CASSQPPERTDTQYF.

The gene calls are TRBV9 and TRBJ2-1; 8 positions match TRBD1. The CDR3 runs 15 residues. The V and J ends lost 1 base and 7 bases, in that order; junction bases with no gene match: 7. In germline, CDR1 is SGDLS, CDR2 YYNGEE. Here the CDR3 reads CASSVQGAPSNEQFF. CDR3 sequence (DNA): TGTGCCAGCAGCGTACAGGGGGCCCCAAGTAATGAGCAGTTCTTC.